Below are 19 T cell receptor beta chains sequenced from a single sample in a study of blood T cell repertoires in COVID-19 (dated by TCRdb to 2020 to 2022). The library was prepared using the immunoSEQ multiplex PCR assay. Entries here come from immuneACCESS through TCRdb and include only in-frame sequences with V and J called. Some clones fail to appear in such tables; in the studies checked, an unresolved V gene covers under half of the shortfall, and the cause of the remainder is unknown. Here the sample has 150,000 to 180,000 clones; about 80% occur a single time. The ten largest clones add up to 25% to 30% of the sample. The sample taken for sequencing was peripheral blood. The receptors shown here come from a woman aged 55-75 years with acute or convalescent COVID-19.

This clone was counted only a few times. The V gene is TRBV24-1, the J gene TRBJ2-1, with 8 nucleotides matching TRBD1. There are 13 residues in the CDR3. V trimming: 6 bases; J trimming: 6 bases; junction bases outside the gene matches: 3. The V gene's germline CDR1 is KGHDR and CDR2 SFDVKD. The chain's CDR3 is CATSSDRVNEQFF. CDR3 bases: TGTGCCACCAGTTCGGACAGGGTCAATGAGCAGTTCTTC.

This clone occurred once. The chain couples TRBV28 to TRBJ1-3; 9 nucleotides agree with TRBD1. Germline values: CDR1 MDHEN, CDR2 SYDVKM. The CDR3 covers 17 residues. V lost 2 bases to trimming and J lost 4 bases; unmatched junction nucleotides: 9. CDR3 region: CASSLGVGTGYGNTIYF. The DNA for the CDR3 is TGTGCCAGCAGTTTAGGGGTAGGGACAGGGTACGGAAACACCATATATTTT.

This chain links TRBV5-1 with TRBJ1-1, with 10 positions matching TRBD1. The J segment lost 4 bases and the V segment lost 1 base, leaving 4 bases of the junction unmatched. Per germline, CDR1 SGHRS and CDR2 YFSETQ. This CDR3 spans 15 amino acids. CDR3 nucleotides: TGCGCCAGCAGCTTGCTTGGACAGGGGGTCACTGAAGCTTTCTTT. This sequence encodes CASSLLGQGVTEAFF.

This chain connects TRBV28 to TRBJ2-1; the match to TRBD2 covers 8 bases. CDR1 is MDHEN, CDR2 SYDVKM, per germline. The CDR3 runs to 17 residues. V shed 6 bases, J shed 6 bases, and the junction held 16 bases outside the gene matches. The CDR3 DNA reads TGTGCCAGCAGCCCACCCCCTTGGTCGGGGGGGCTCAATGAGCAGTTCTTC. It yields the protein CASSPPPWSGGLNEQFF.

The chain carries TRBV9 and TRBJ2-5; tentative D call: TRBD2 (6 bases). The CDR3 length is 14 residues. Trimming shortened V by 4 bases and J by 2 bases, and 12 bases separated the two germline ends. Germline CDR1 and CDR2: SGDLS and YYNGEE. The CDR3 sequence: CASSYTGGQETQYF. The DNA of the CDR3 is TGTGCCAGCAGCTACACTGGGGGGCAAGAGACCCAGTACTTC.

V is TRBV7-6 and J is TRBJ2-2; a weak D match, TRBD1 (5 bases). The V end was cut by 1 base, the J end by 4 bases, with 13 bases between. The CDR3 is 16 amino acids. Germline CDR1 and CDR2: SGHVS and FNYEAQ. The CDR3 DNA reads TGTGCCAGCAGCTTAGTTGCAGGGCCGGGCACCGGGGAGCTGTTTTTT. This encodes CASSLVAGPGTGELFF.

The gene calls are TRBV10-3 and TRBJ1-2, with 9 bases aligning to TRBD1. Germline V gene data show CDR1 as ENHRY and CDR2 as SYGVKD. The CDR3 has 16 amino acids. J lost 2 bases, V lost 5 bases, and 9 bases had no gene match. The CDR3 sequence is CAISPGTGRRNYGYTF. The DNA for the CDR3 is TGTGCCATCAGTCCCGGGACAGGGAGAAGAAACTATGGCTACACCTTC.

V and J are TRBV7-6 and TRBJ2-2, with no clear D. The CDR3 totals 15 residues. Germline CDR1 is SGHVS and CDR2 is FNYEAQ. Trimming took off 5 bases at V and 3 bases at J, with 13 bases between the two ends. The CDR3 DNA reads TGTGCCAGCAGCCGCGTCCCATTTGACACCGGGGAGCTGTTTTTT. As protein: CASSRVPFDTGELFF.

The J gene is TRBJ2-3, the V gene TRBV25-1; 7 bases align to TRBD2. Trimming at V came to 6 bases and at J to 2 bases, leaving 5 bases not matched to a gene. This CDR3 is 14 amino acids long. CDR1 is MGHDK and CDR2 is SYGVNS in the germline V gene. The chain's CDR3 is CASSKAGNTDTQYF. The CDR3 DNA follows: TGTGCCAGCAGCAAAGCGGGGAACACAGATACGCAGTATTTT. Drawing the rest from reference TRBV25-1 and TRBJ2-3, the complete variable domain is EADIYQTPRYLVIGTGKKITLECSQTMGHDKMYWYQQDPGMELHLIHYSYGVNSTEKGDLSSESTVSRIRTEHFPLTLESARPSHTSQYLCASSKAGNTDTQYFGPGTRLTVL.

The CDR3 protein is CASSQDLLLQGGSGKLFF. The CDR3 DNA sequence: TGTGCCAGCAGCCAAGATCTCCTACTACAGGGCGGGAGCGGAAAACTGTTTTTT. The chain recombines TRBV3-1 (or the pseudogene TRBV3-2) with TRBJ1-4, with D perhaps matching TRBD1 (6 bases). The CDR3 contains 18 residues. V dropped 0 bases and J dropped 10 bases, with 24 bases sitting between them. CDR1 is LGHDT, CDR2 YNNKEL, per germline (reference sequence).

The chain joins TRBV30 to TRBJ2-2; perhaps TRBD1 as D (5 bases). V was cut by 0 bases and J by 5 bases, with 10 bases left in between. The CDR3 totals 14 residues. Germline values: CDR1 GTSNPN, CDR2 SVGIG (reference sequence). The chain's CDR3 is CAWSVLQGTGELFF. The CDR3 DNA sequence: TGTGCCTGGAGTGTACTTCAGGGTACCGGGGAGCTGTTTTTT.

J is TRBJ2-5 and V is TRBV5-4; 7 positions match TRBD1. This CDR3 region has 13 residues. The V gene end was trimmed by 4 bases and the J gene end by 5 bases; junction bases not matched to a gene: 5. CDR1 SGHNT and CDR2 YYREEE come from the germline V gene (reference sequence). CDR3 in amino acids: CASSHRGGETQYF. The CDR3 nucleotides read TGTGCCAGCAGCCACAGGGGTGGGGAGACCCAGTACTTC.

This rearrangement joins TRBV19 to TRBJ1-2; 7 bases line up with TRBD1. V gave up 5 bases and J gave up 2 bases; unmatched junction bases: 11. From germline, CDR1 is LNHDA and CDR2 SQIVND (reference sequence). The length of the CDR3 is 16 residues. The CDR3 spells CASSDRARTANYGYTF. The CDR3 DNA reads TGTGCCAGTAGTGACAGGGCGAGAACAGCAAACTATGGCTACACCTTC.

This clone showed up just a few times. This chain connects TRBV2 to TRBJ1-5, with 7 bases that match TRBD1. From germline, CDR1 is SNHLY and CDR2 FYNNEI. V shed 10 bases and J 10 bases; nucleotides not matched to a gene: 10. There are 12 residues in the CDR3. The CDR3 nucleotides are TGTGCCACTCGGGACAGTTTAATCCCCCAGCATTTT. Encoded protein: CATRDSLIPQHF.

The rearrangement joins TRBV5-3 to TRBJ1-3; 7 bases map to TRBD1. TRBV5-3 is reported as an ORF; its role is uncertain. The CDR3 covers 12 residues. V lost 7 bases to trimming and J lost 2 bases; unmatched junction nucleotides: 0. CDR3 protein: CARGQAGNTIYF. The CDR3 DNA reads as TGTGCCAGAGGACAGGCTGGAAACACCATATATTTT.

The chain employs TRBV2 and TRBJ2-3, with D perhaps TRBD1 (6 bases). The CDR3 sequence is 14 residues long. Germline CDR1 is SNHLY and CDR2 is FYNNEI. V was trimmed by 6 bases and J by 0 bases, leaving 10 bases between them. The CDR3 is CASRLQGSTDTQYF. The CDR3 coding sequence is TGTGCCAGCAGGTTACAGGGAAGCACAGATACGCAGTATTTT. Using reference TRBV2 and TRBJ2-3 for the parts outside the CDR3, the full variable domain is EPEVTQTPSHQVTQMGQEVILRCVPISNHLYFYWYRQILGQKVEFLVSFYNNEISEKSEIFDDQFSVERPDGSNFTLKIRSTKLEDSAMYFCASRLQGSTDTQYFGPGTRLTVL.

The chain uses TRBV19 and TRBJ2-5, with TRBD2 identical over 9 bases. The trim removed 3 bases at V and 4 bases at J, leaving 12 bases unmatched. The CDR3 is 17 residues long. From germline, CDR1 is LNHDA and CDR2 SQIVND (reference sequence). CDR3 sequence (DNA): TGTGCCAGTAGTATCGTATCGCGGGGGGGCCTGAGAGAGACCCAGTACTTC. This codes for CASSIVSRGGLRETQYF. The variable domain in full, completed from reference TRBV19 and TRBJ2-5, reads DGGITQSPKYLFRKEGQNVTLSCEQNLNHDAMYWYRQDPGQGLRLIYYSQIVNDFQKGDIAEGYSVSREKKESFPLTVTSAQKNPTAFYLCASSIVSRGGLRETQYFGPGTRLLVL.

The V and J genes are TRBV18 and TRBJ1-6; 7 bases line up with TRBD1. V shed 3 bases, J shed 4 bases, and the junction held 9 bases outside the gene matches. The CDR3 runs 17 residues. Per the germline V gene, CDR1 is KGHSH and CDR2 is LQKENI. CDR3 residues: CASSPTGPGQYNSPLHF. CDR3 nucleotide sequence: TGTGCCAGCTCACCCACGGGACCGGGACAGTATAATTCACCCCTCCACTTT.

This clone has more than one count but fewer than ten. This chain's CDR3 is CASSFAGQYNSPLHF. For the CDR3, the DNA is TGTGCCAGCAGCTTCGCGGGACAGTATAATTCACCCCTCCACTTT. The chain carries TRBV6-5 and TRBJ1-6, with 7 bases that match TRBD1. Losses at the gene ends were 6 bases for V and 4 bases for J; bases not matched to a gene: 6. The length of the CDR3 is 15 residues. Per the germline V gene, CDR1 is MNHEY and CDR2 is SVGAGI.